This T cell receptor (beta chain) was documented in a study of CD8 T cells in Susac syndrome. Study-level points and caveats: It was acknowledged in the study that its TCR sequencing and HLA analysis involved a relatively small number of individuals.

Sequencing of TCR beta, carried out with a high-throughput approach, was applied to CD8+ and CD4+ T cells from the blood. Reverse transcription used about 0.45 to 1 ug RNA and random hexamers. The authors amplified TCR beta CDR3 across 54 Vbeta and 13 Jbeta using immunoSEQ multiplex PCR. TCRdb reprocessed the immunoSEQ multiplex PCR reads with MiXCR, giving one entry per CDR3 protein. The sample lists about 140,000 distinct CDR3 sequences, 90% to 95% seen once, with approximately 0.11% in the top ten. CDR1 LGHDT and CDR2 YNNKEL come from the germline V gene (reference sequence). The V and J ends lost 3 bases and 8 bases respectively, with 7 bases between them. The CDR3 contains 11 residues. This clonotype showed up just a few times. Its antigen is not identified.

The source is a human donor with multiple sclerosis. The V and J genes are TRBV3-1 and TRBJ1-1; D unclear. The specimen was CD4+ T cells from PBMCs. The CDR3 here is CASSHGGEAFF. The CDR3 DNA follows: TGTGCCAGCAGCCACGGCGGGGAAGCTTTCTTT.